The 4 T cell receptor beta chains presented below share a single source sample, sequenced in a study of chemoradiotherapy in HPV16-positive cancers. The repertoire was sequenced with immunoSEQ multiplex PCR; TCRdb's copy has only in-frame clones and lacks some. This sample carries approximately 8,300 clones, roughly 75% of them seen once, and the ten largest clones take less than 12%. The biological material was taken from a patient who underwent chemoradiotherapy. These receptors came from a human donor with HPV-associated anogenital cancer.

This CDR3 is CAWSASDRQETQYF. CDR3 in DNA: TGTGCCTGGAGCGCCTCGGACAGACAAGAGACCCAGTACTTC. The gene calls are TRBV30 and TRBJ2-5; a weak D match, TRBD1 (6 bases). The germline V and J ends were trimmed by 3 bases and 2 bases, with 13 bases remaining between them. Germline V gene sequence: CDR1 GTSNPN, CDR2 SVGIG (reference sequence). The CDR3 extends over 14 amino acids. The entire variable domain, with the rest obtained from reference TRBV30 and TRBJ2-5, is as follows: SQTIHQWPATLVQPVGSPLSLECTVEGTSNPNLYWYRQAAGRGLQLLFYSVGIGQISSEVPQNLSASRPQDRQFILSSKKLLLSDSGFYLCAWSASDRQETQYFGPGTRLLVL.

This chain links TRBV7-2 with TRBJ2-1; 12 nucleotides agree with TRBD2. V trimming: 6 bases; J trimming: 1 base; junction bases outside the gene matches: 1. Germline V gene data show CDR1 as SGHTA and CDR2 as FQGNSA. The CDR3 sequence is 15 residues long. The CDR3 loop is CASRTSGGSYNEQFF. CDR3 bases: TGTGCCAGCAGAACTAGCGGGGGGTCCTACAATGAGCAGTTCTTC.

The chain couples TRBV9 to TRBJ2-7; D assignment may be TRBD1 or TRBD2 (6 bases each). Germline CDR1 SGDLS, CDR2 YYNGEE. CDR3 length equals 15 residues. The V and J ends lost 2 bases and 3 bases respectively, with 15 bases between them. The DNA for the CDR3 is TGTGCCAGCAGCGTCGGGGCAGGGGACTTCTACGAGCAGTACTTC. It yields the protein CASSVGAGDFYEQYF.

The rearrangement joins TRBV6-5 to TRBJ1-5, with D possibly matching TRBD1 (6 bases). CDR3 size: 14 residues. Germline CDR1 and CDR2: MNHEY and SVGAGI. The V end was cut by 4 bases, the J end by 3 bases, with 10 bases between. This CDR3 reads CASSSRDTNQPQHF. The CDR3 DNA sequence: TGTGCCAGCAGTTCCCGGGACACCAATCAGCCCCAGCATTTT.